The table lists the clone carrying this T cell receptor beta chain with many counts. The antigen is unknown. The CDR3 sequence is 17 residues long. Germline loops: CDR1 SEHNR, CDR2 FQNEAQ (reference sequence). Trimming took 4 bases from V and 0 from J; bases not matched to a gene: 7. This sample was included in a study of T cell repertoires in cytomegalovirus infection. TCRdb redid the calling of the reads with MiXCR, one entry per CDR3 protein. The repertoire includes some 300,000 distinct CDR3 sequences, approximately 13% of them detected once, and around 9% sits in the top ten. Whole-study findings and limits: Summed frequency of shared TCR beta families picked out CMV carriers who also had the relevant HLA.

The J gene is TRBJ2-3, the V gene TRBV7-9; TRBD2 agrees at 10 bases. The TCR originated in a human donor in good health (CMV status not recorded). Some clones in this sample may be carry-over from other donors' samples. The source material was PBMCs. CDR3 in amino acids: CASSSTQLAGSTDTQYF. For the CDR3, the DNA is TGTGCCAGCAGCTCGACCCAACTAGCGGGAAGCACAGATACGCAGTATTTT.